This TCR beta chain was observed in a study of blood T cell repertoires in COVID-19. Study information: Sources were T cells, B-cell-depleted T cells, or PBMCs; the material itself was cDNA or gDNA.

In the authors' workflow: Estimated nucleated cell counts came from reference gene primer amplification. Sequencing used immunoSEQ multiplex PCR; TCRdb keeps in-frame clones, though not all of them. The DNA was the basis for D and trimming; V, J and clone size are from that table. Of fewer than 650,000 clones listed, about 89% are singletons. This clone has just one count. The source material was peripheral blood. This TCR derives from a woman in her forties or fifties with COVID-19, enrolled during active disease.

The CDR3 coding sequence is TGTGCCAGCAGCTTAGGGGTCGGGACAGGGGGCTACGAGCAGTACTTC. As protein: CASSLGVGTGGYEQYF. This chain uses TRBV7-9 with TRBJ2-7, with 11 bases matching TRBD1. Trimming removed 1 base from V and 3 bases from J; junction bases left unmatched: 5. The CDR3 totals 16 residues. In germline, CDR1 is SEHNR, CDR2 FQNEAQ (reference sequence).